The 22 T cell receptor beta chains presented below share a single source sample, sequenced in a study of T cell repertoires in ileal Crohn's disease. Sequencing was performed with immunoSEQ multiplex PCR; in TCRdb, only in-frame clones are kept and a portion is missing. The sample lists several thousand clones, 65% to 90% occurring once. The sample comprised ileal tissue. These receptor sequences come from an adult with Crohn's disease.

The chain has TRBV29-1 and TRBJ2-7; the D gene is possibly TRBD2 (5 bases). V shed 0 bases and J shed 7 bases, with 10 bases lying between them. Germline V gives CDR1 SQVTM, CDR2 ANQGSEA. CDR3 length equals 12 residues. The CDR3 protein is CSVEEAGREQYF. The CDR3 DNA is TGCAGCGTTGAAGAGGCGGGCCGGGAGCAGTACTTC.

The rearrangement joins TRBV11-2 to TRBJ1-1, with D perhaps TRBD1 (6 bases). Trimming stripped 5 bases from V and 4 bases from J, with 11 bases between. Germline assignment: CDR1 SGHAT and CDR2 FQNNGV. The CDR3 covers 13 residues. The CDR3 DNA is TGTGCCAGCAGCAGACAGGCTGGCACTGAAGCTTTCTTT. Translating gives CASSRQAGTEAFF.

This clone was counted a few times. V usage is TRBV10-2 and J usage is TRBJ2-1; possibly TRBD1 for D (6 bases). V was pared by 8 bases and J by 0 bases, with 14 bases between. This CDR3 is 15 amino acids long. In germline, CDR1 is WSHSY, CDR2 SAAADI. CDR3 loop: CASQDSGSSYNEQFF. Written as DNA, the CDR3 is TGCGCCAGCCAGGACAGCGGAAGCTCCTACAATGAGCAGTTCTTC.

The rearrangement links TRBV9 to TRBJ2-5, with D unclear. V was cut by 4 bases and J by 1 base, with 11 bases left in between. Germline CDR1 reads SGDLS; CDR2 reads YYNGEE. The CDR3 extends over 14 amino acids. CDR3 in DNA: TGTGCCAGCAGCCCCCGAGCAGGCCAAGAGACCCAGTACTTC. Protein: CASSPRAGQETQYF.

The gene calls are TRBV27 and TRBJ1-5; 9 nucleotides align to TRBD1. V gave up 5 bases and J gave up 4 bases; unmatched junction bases: 15. This CDR3 contains 18 residues. Germline CDR1 MNHEY, CDR2 SMNVEV (reference sequence). CDR3 sequence: CASSPFSLRDRENQPQHF. In DNA, the CDR3 is TGTGCCAGCAGTCCATTTAGTCTCCGGGACAGGGAAAATCAGCCCCAGCATTTT.

This chain links TRBV5-1 with TRBJ2-3, with 10 bases matching TRBD2. This CDR3 contains 16 residues. After removal of 0 bases from V and 5 bases from J, the junction contained 6 bases not matched to a gene. Germline CDR1 is SGHRS and CDR2 is YFSETQ. CDR3 bases: TGCGCCAGCAGCTTGGTCCTAGCGGGGGAGCAAGATACGCAGTATTTT. Translating gives CASSLVLAGEQDTQYF.

The chain employs TRBV5-4 and TRBJ1-2; D might be TRBD1 (6 bases). Germline V gene data show CDR1 as SGHNT and CDR2 as YYREEE (reference sequence). The CDR3 covers 14 residues. Trimming took 5 bases from V and 5 from J, leaving 16 bases between them. The CDR3 protein is CASRYEDRPYGYTF. CDR3 coding DNA: TGTGCCAGCAGATATGAGGACAGACCTTATGGCTACACCTTC.

Details on this clone: At one end the junction does not follow the germline gene, possibly because of a read error. The sample holds other DNA sequences that translate to the same CDR3. The V call is TRBV11-3, the J call TRBJ2-2; 12 bases fit TRBD1. The CDR3 consists of 16 residues. Germline values: CDR1 SGHNT, CDR2 YENEEA. CDR3 DNA sequence: TGTGCCAGCAGCCCGACGGGACAGGGGGCAACCGGGGAGTTGTTTTTT. Translation: CASSPTGQGATGELFF.

The rearrangement links TRBV2 to TRBJ2-5; a possible D gene is TRBD1 (6 bases). The J call may not be correct, given that the DNA end is closer to TRBJ2-7. Per the germline V gene, CDR1 is SNHLY and CDR2 is FYNNEI. The CDR3 has 14 residues. The CDR3, as DNA: TGTGCCAGCAGTGCGGACAGACGCTCCTACGAGCAGTACTTC. As protein: CASSADRRSYEQYF.

The chain recombines TRBV5-6 with TRBJ1-1; TRBD1 might be the D (6 bases). With 0 bases removed from V and 6 bases from J, the gap between germline ends came to 18 bases. Germline values: CDR1 SGHDT, CDR2 YYEEEE. The CDR3 is 16 residues long. In DNA, the CDR3 is TGTGCCAGCAGCTTGGGCGGGGGGGGCGCGAGTGCTGAAGCTTTCTTT. Protein: CASSLGGGGASAEAFF.

In the case of this clone: The junction and the germline gene differ at one end; a read error may be behind it. The chain couples TRBV6-6 to TRBJ1-2; a weak D match, TRBD1 (6 bases). The V gene's germline CDR1 is MNHNY and CDR2 SVGAGI (reference sequence). The CDR3 is 15 amino acids. CDR3 residues: CASSFQRGGGYGYPF. CDR3 DNA sequence: TGTGCCAGCAGCTTTCAAAGGGGGGGCGGCTATGGCTACCCCTTC.

This chain uses TRBV12-2 with TRBJ2-1; the table's D gene call, TRBD2, was not cross checked with the DNA. TRBV12-2 is listed as a pseudogene. This CDR3 is built from 17 residues. In nucleotides, the CDR3 is TGTGCAAGTCGCTTAGATTCCCGACCTAGCTCCTACAATGAGCAGTTCTTC. This encodes CASRLDSRPSSYNEQFF.

This sequence joins TRBV30 and TRBJ1-2; 7 nucleotides line up with TRBD1. CDR3 size: 11 residues. The V segment lost 8 bases and the J segment 0 bases; nucleotides outside the gene matches: 0. The germline V gene encodes CDR1 GTSNPN and CDR2 SVGIG (reference sequence). The CDR3 sequence is CAGTANYGYTF. The DNA for the CDR3 is TGTGCCGGGACAGCTAACTATGGCTACACCTTC.

The chain links TRBV6-6 to TRBJ2-2; the match to TRBD2 covers 8 bases. Germline CDR1 reads MNHNY; CDR2 reads SVGAGI (reference sequence). The ends lost 6 bases at V and 1 base at J; junction bases unmatched: 4. This CDR3 is 15 amino acids long. CDR3 nucleotides: TGTGCCAGCAGCTCGGGACTAGTGAACACCGGGGAGCTGTTTTTT. This encodes CASSSGLVNTGELFF.

The chain uses TRBV7-3 and TRBJ1-3; 9 nucleotides agree with TRBD1. Germline CDR1 reads SGHTA; CDR2 reads FQGTGA. The CDR3 is 19 amino acids. With 5 bases clipped from V and 5 bases from J, the junction kept 19 bases outside the gene matches. The CDR3 sequence: CASSQSVWLGQGLRNTIYF. The CDR3 region has the DNA TGTGCCAGCAGCCAATCGGTGTGGTTGGGACAGGGTTTAAGAAACACCATATATTTT.

This clone was counted only a few times. The rearrangement links TRBV2 to TRBJ1-6; D is uncertain. The V end was cut by 6 bases, the J end by 6 bases, with 12 bases between. Germline CDR1 reads SNHLY; CDR2 reads FYNNEI. The CDR3 extends over 14 amino acids. The CDR3 loop reads CASRSNEGNSPLHF. CDR3 nucleotide sequence: TGTGCCAGCAGATCAAATGAGGGTAATTCACCCCTCCACTTT.

The rearrangement joins TRBV19 to TRBJ1-1; TRBD1 matches at 9 bases. Per germline, CDR1 LNHDA and CDR2 SQIVND (reference sequence). The CDR3 consists of 15 residues. V was pared by 5 bases and J by 6 bases, with 10 bases of the junction left unmatched. CDR3 protein: CASSHPGQGPSEAFF. The CDR3 DNA reads TGTGCCAGTAGTCATCCGGGACAGGGCCCTTCTGAAGCTTTCTTT. Complete variable domain (other parts from reference TRBV19 and TRBJ1-1): DGGITQSPKYLFRKEGQNVTLSCEQNLNHDAMYWYRQDPGQGLRLIYYSQIVNDFQKGDIAEGYSVSREKKESFPLTVTSAQKNPTAFYLCASSHPGQGPSEAFFGQGTRLTVV.

This rearrangement joins TRBV20-1 to TRBJ2-7; the D gene is possibly TRBD2 (5 bases). Germline-derived CDR1 and CDR2 are DFQATT and SNEGSKA (reference sequence). The CDR3 is made up of 11 amino acids. Trimming cost V 2 bases and J 9 bases, with 11 bases left between them. In DNA, the CDR3 is TGCAGTGCTAGAATGGAGGCGGTGCAGTACTTC. This sequence encodes CSARMEAVQYF.

This rearrangement joins TRBV19 to TRBJ2-1; perhaps TRBD2 as D (7 bases). This CDR3 comprises 14 residues. Germline V gene lookup returns CDR1 LNHDA and CDR2 SQIVND (reference sequence). Trimming shortened V by 6 bases and J by 3 bases, and 12 bases separated the two germline ends. Here the CDR3 DNA reads TGTGCCAGTAGCCCGGGGGGCAGCTACAATGAGCAGTTCTTC. It encodes CASSPGGSYNEQFF.

This clone came up once. This chain connects TRBV10-3 to TRBJ2-3; D may be TRBD1 (6 bases). Per the germline V gene, CDR1 is ENHRY and CDR2 is SYGVKD. The CDR3 runs 16 residues. V dropped 6 bases and J dropped 4 bases, with 20 bases sitting between them. The CDR3 sequence: CAIRTGFGGSPDTQYF. DNA of the CDR3: TGTGCCATCAGAACAGGGTTCGGTGGTTCACCAGATACGCAGTATTTT.

The chain carries TRBV14 and TRBJ2-2, with 7 bases fitting TRBD1. The CDR3 is 17 amino acids. J was trimmed by 3 bases and V by 0 bases; bases with no gene match: 7. Germline V lookup: CDR1 SGHDN, CDR2 FVKESK. Written as DNA, the CDR3 is TGTGCCAGCAGCCAAGAACAGGGGTGGGGTCACACCGGGGAGCTGTTTTTT. This translates into CASSQEQGWGHTGELFF.

This clone was counted only a few times. The V and J genes are TRBV19 and TRBJ1-1, with D maybe TRBD1 (6 bases). CDR3 length: 16 residues. The V end lost 8 bases, the J end lost 3 bases, and 22 bases lay between the germline ends. CDR1 LNHDA and CDR2 SQIVND come from the germline V gene (reference sequence). Here the CDR3 DNA reads TGTGCCAGTCGACCCCCGGGGGGGCTCCCGGACACTGAAGCTTTCTTT. This gives the protein CASRPPGGLPDTEAFF.